These 22 T cell receptor beta chains came from one sample sequenced in a study of beta chain features in type 1 diabetes. Every bit of the isolated RNA underwent reverse transcription, so sequencing read expressed TCRB transcripts. Here immunoSEQ multiplex PCR was the method, and the copy in TCRdb shows in-frame clones only, minus some. The sample contains about 900,000 clones, roughly a sixth of which appear only once. Sequenced input: naive CD4+ T cells from blood. Source of these receptors: a young woman in good health.

This clone was seen only a few times. The chain combines TRBV10-3 with TRBJ2-2; unclear D gene. Germline V CDR1 and CDR2: ENHRY, SYGVKD. Trimming stripped 3 bases from V and 0 bases from J, with 8 bases between. The CDR3 covers 15 residues. Here the CDR3 DNA reads TGTGCCATCAGTGACAGGACCACGAACACCGGGGAGCTGTTTTTT. Amino acids: CAISDRTTNTGELFF.

This clone was seen a handful of times. V usage is TRBV15 and J usage is TRBJ2-5; D is unclear. The germline V and J ends were trimmed by 1 base and 3 bases, with 9 bases remaining between them. Germline CDR1 reads LNHNV; CDR2 reads YYDKDF (reference sequence). This CDR3 spans 14 amino acids. The DNA for the CDR3 is TGTGCCACCAGCAGAGTATTTACGGAAGAGACCCAGTACTTC. It is translated as CATSRVFTEETQYF.

This chain links TRBV18 with TRBJ2-3, with D unresolved. CDR3 length: 15 amino acids. Germline CDR1 reads KGHSH; CDR2 reads LQKENI. Trimming took off 2 bases at V and 2 bases at J, with 11 bases between the two ends. DNA of the CDR3: TGTGCCAGCTCACCAGTTGGTCCTAACACAGATACGCAGTATTTT. This encodes CASSPVGPNTDTQYF.

The genes are TRBV18 and TRBJ2-1, with D maybe TRBD2 (5 bases). The CDR3 runs to 14 residues. V lost 3 bases and J 4 bases, leaving 10 bases between the germline ends. The germline CDR1 and CDR2 sequences are KGHSH and LQKENI. For the CDR3, the DNA is TGTGCCAGCTCACCCGGACTGATTTACAATGAGCAGTTCTTC. It codes for CASSPGLIYNEQFF.

CDR3 amino acids: CASSFSPYHEQYF. DNA for the CDR3: TGTGCCAGCAGTTTTAGCCCTTATCACGAGCAGTACTTC. The chain is built from TRBV27 and TRBJ2-7; D is uncertain. Germline V gene lookup returns CDR1 MNHEY and CDR2 SMNVEV (reference sequence). The CDR3 runs 13 residues. Trimming stripped 3 bases from V and 5 bases from J, with 11 bases between.

The chain couples TRBV4-1 to TRBJ2-3; 7 positions agree with TRBD1. From germline, CDR1 is MGHRA and CDR2 YSYEKL. The junction had 11 bases not matched to a gene; V was cut back by 6 bases and J by 5 bases. This CDR3 has 15 amino acids. The CDR3, as DNA: TGCGCCAGCAGGATACAGGGGTCTCGCAAAGATACGCAGTATTTT. It specifies CASRIQGSRKDTQYF.

CDR3 bases: TGCGCCAGCAGCCCGAGGGGACAGTTGTACGAGCAGTACTTC. Translating gives CASSPRGQLYEQYF. V gene TRBV5-1 combines with J gene TRBJ2-7; TRBD1 matches 7 bases. CDR3 size: 14 residues. In germline, CDR1 is SGHRS, CDR2 YFSETQ. J gave up 4 bases and V 4 bases, and 8 bases lay outside the gene matches. The full variable domain, rest sourced from reference TRBV5-1 and TRBJ2-7, is KAGVTQTPRYLIKTRGQQVTLSCSPISGHRSVSWYQQTPGQGLQFLFEYFSETQRNKGNFPGRFSGRQFSNSRSEMNVSTLELGDSALYLCASSPRGQLYEQYFGPGTRLTVT.

V is TRBV5-6 and J is TRBJ2-2; D remains ambiguous. The CDR3 has 13 residues. CDR1 and CDR2 from the germline V gene are SGHDT and YYEEEE. V was clipped by 1 base and J by 5 bases, with 6 bases between them. CDR3 DNA: TGTGCCAGCAGCTTGTGGATTACCGGGGAGCTGTTTTTT. Protein: CASSLWITGELFF.

The chain combines TRBV18 with TRBJ1-1; D not resolved. The CDR3 totals 13 residues. Germline CDR1 is KGHSH and CDR2 is LQKENI. V lost 3 bases and J 3 bases, leaving 8 bases between the germline ends. DNA for the CDR3: TGTGCCAGCTCACCTACTATCGACACTGAAGCTTTCTTT. Protein: CASSPTIDTEAFF.

The table lists this clone with a few counts. The CDR3 nucleotides read TGTGCCAGCATCGGGACAATCTACGAGACCCAGTACTTC. It translates to CASIGTIYETQYF. The gene calls are TRBV2 and TRBJ2-5; a possible D gene is TRBD1 (6 bases). V dropped 7 bases and J dropped 5 bases, with 14 bases sitting between them. CDR3 size: 13 residues. Per the germline V gene, CDR1 is SNHLY and CDR2 is FYNNEI. The variable domain in full, with the rest retrieved from reference TRBV2 and TRBJ2-5, is EPEVTQTPSHQVTQMGQEVILRCVPISNHLYFYWYRQILGQKVEFLVSFYNNEISEKSEIFDDQFSVERPDGSNFTLKIRSTKLEDSAMYFCASIGTIYETQYFGPGTRLLVL.

The CDR3 loop reads CASSLFPQGLSEQFF. DNA for the CDR3: TGTGCCAGCTCGCTTTTCCCACAGGGTCTGAGTGAGCAGTTCTTC. The gene calls are TRBV18 and TRBJ2-1, with D possibly TRBD1 on 6 matching bases. Trimming took off 6 bases at V and 9 bases at J, with 21 bases between the two ends. The CDR3 covers 15 residues. The germline CDR1 and CDR2 sequences are KGHSH and LQKENI.

About this clone: This sample includes further DNA sequences coding for the same CDR3. The gene calls are TRBV28 and TRBJ2-3; the match to TRBD2 covers 8 bases. Germline V lookup: CDR1 MDHEN, CDR2 SYDVKM. The CDR3 sequence is 15 residues long. After removal of 3 bases from V and 3 bases from J, the junction contained 5 bases not matched to a gene. The CDR3 nucleotides are TGTGCCAGCAGTTTGAGCGGGAGAGGGACAGATACGCAGTATTTT. This encodes CASSLSGRGTDTQYF.

Concerning this clone: Other nucleotide sequences in the sample specify the same CDR3. The chain employs TRBV2 and TRBJ2-5; perhaps TRBD1 as D (6 bases). Germline-derived CDR1 and CDR2 are SNHLY and FYNNEI. The CDR3 has 13 residues. Trimming took off 6 bases at V and 1 base at J, with 9 bases between the two ends. The CDR3 spells CASSVDSQETQYF. The CDR3 DNA sequence: TGTGCCAGCAGCGTGGACAGCCAAGAGACCCAGTACTTC.

This CDR3 is CASSLGLESPDEQFF. CDR3 coding DNA: TGTGCCAGCAGCTTAGGTCTCGAGTCCCCGGATGAGCAGTTCTTC. The V gene is TRBV11-2, the J gene TRBJ2-1, with D uncertain. In germline, CDR1 is SGHAT, CDR2 FQNNGV. Trimming pared 1 base from V and 8 bases from J, leaving 15 bases between. The CDR3 runs to 15 residues. Together with reference TRBV11-2 and TRBJ2-1, the CDR3 gives the full variable domain: EAGVAQSPRYKIIEKRQSVAFWCNPISGHATLYWYQQILGQGPKLLIQFQNNGVVDDSQLPKDRFSAERLKGVDSTLKIQPAKLEDSAVYLCASSLGLESPDEQFFGPGTRLTVL.

The genes are TRBV6-6 and TRBJ2-6, with a tentative D call TRBD2 (7 bases). The germline V gene encodes CDR1 MNHNY and CDR2 SVGAGI (reference sequence). V was pared by 6 bases and J by 0 bases, with 12 bases between. CDR3 length: 16 residues. The CDR3 region has the DNA TGTGCCAGCAGCCTACGGGGGGCCTCTGGGGCCAACGTCCTGACTTTC. Translating gives CASSLRGASGANVLTF.

This rearrangement joins TRBV14 to TRBJ2-1; TRBD1 aligns across 9 bases. The germline V gene has CDR1 SGHDN and CDR2 FVKESK. The CDR3 consists of 15 residues. V dropped 6 bases and J dropped 7; count of bases not matched to a gene: 10. CDR3 in amino acids: CASSSPGQGLNEQFF. For the CDR3, the DNA is TGTGCCAGCAGTTCACCGGGACAGGGTTTGAATGAGCAGTTCTTC.

There are a few counts of this clone. This same CDR3 is encoded by further DNA sequences in the sample. This chain links TRBV28 with TRBJ1-5; D remains unclear. From germline, CDR1 is MDHEN and CDR2 SYDVKM. This CDR3 contains 12 residues. The germline V and J ends were trimmed by 6 bases and 1 base, with 4 bases remaining between them. The CDR3 here is CASSRSNQPQHF. Here the CDR3 DNA reads TGTGCCAGCAGCCGCAGCAATCAGCCCCAGCATTTT.

This clone has a handful of counts. The chain uses TRBV29-1 and TRBJ2-1; TRBD2 matches at 7 bases. Trimming cost V 1 base and J 4 bases; bases outside gene matches: 4. There are 14 residues in the CDR3. Per the germline V gene, CDR1 is SQVTM and CDR2 is ANQGSEA. The CDR3 nucleotides read TGCAGCGTTGAAGGTTGGCGGGAGTACAATGAGCAGTTCTTC. Encoded protein: CSVEGWREYNEQFF.

This chain uses TRBV28 with TRBJ1-2; D gene unclear. V was pared by 2 bases and J by 0 bases, with 7 bases between. CDR1 is MDHEN, CDR2 SYDVKM, per germline. The CDR3 runs 14 residues. The CDR3 region has the DNA TGTGCCAGCAGTTTACTCGCGGCTAACTATGGCTACACCTTC. Its translation: CASSLLAANYGYTF.

DNA for the CDR3: TGTGCCAGCAGCGTCATGTCCTATACGCAGTATTTT. As protein: CASSVMSYTQYF. This rearrangement joins TRBV7-2 to TRBJ2-3; D call uncertain. The ends were cut back, 5 bases at V and 7 bases at J, with 10 bases in the middle. The length of the CDR3 is 12 residues. Germline V lookup: CDR1 SGHTA, CDR2 FQGNSA.

A few counts support this clone. Other nucleotide sequences from this sample produce the same CDR3. This chain joins TRBV2 and TRBJ1-1, with D unclear. Germline lookup yields CDR1 SNHLY and CDR2 FYNNEI. The CDR3 consists of 13 residues. Trimming took 3 bases from V and 2 from J, leaving 7 bases between them. The CDR3 is CASSEHGNTEAFF. The CDR3 coding sequence is TGTGCCAGCAGTGAGCACGGTAACACTGAAGCTTTCTTT.

The chain employs TRBV25-1 and TRBJ2-7; 9 bases are shared with TRBD1. The trim removed 4 bases at V and 2 bases at J, leaving 3 bases unmatched. Per germline, CDR1 MGHDK and CDR2 SYGVNS. The CDR3 is made up of 14 amino acids. CDR3 DNA sequence: TGTGCCAGCAGTGGGCGACAGGGGGCCTACGAGCAGTACTTC. Translating it yields CASSGRQGAYEQYF.